This T cell receptor (beta chain) was sequenced during a study of shared clonotypes between healthy human individuals. Regarding the study as a whole: Sorted-subset samples were not fully sequenced, rarefaction indicated. When compared with the clonotypes that were shared by all four sorted-subset donors, the non-shared clonotypes turned out to have lower generation probabilities.

On this clone itself: What it binds is not known.

Measured with immunoSEQ multiplex PCR; TCRdb has only the in-frame clones, and not every one. The sample shows 700,000 or so clones, approximately 75% of them seen only once. Germline V gene data show CDR1 as SGDLS and CDR2 as YYNGEE. The J segment lost 3 bases and the V segment lost 4 bases, leaving 7 bases of the junction unmatched. The CDR3 sequence is 15 residues long. This clonotype was sampled from a woman between 25 and 40 years old in good health. The chain employs TRBV9 and TRBJ1-5, with 7 bases matching TRBD1. Sequenced input: memory CD4+ T cells sorted from blood. Documented subset: CD45RA-negative fraction. The CDR3 coding sequence is TGTGCCAGCAGCTTGGGGACAGCTTTCAATCAGCCCCAGCATTTT. It yields the protein CASSLGTAFNQPQHF. The variable domain in full, with the rest retrieved from reference TRBV9 and TRBJ1-5, is DSGVTQTPKHLITATGQRVTLRCSPRSGDLSVYWYQQSLDQGLQFLIQYYNGEERAKGNILERFSAQQFPDLHSELNLSSLELGDSALYFCASSLGTAFNQPQHFGDGTRLSIL.